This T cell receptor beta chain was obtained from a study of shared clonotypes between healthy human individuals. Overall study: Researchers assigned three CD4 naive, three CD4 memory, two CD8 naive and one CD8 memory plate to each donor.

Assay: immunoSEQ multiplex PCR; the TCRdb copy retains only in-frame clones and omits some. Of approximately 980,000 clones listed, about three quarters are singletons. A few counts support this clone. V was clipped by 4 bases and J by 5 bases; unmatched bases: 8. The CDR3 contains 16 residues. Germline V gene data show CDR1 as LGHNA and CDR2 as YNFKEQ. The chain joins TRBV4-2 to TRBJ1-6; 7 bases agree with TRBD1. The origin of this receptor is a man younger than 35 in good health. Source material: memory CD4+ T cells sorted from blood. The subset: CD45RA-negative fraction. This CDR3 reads CASSLYPGTDNSPLHF. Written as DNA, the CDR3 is TGTGCCAGCAGCCTATACCCCGGGACAGATAATTCACCCCTCCACTTT.